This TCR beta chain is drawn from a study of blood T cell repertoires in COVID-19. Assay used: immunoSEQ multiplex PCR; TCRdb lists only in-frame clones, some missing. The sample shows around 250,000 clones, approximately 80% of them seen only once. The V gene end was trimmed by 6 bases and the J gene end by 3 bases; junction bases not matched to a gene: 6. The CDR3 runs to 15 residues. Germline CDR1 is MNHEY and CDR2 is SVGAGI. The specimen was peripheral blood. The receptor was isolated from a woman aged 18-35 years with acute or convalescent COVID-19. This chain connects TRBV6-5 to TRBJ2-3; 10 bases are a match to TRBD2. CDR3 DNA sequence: TGTGCCAGCAGAGACCCGGGACTAGCGACAGATACGCAGTATTTT. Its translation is CASRDPGLATDTQYF.